This entry describes one TCR beta chain. The sample contains more than one DNA sequence encoding this CDR3. Under the authors' procedure: By means of reference gene primer amplification, nucleated cell counts were estimated. Assay used: immunoSEQ multiplex PCR; TCRdb lists only in-frame clones, some missing. The V and J calls and clone size come from that table; D and trimming were worked out from the DNA. The sample carries around 120,000 clones, around 79% recorded once. The data are from a study of blood T cell repertoires in COVID-19. Whole-study context: PBMCs, B-cell-depleted T cells, or T cells were the source of the cDNA or gDNA that made up the material.

The CDR3 spans 16 residues. Germline V gives CDR1 SQVTM, CDR2 ANQGSEA. Sequencing was done on a sample of peripheral blood. The receptor comes from a man aged 50 to 59 with acute or convalescent COVID-19. The chain joins TRBV29-1 to TRBJ2-6; D is perhaps TRBD1 (6 bases). DNA of the CDR3: TGCCGGGTTGCGTGTGGGGGCCCCTGGGGGGCCAACGTCCTGACTTTC. This gives the protein CRVACGGPWGANVLTF.